Listed below are T cell receptor beta chains from one sample, sequenced in a study of T cell responses to AZD1222 COVID-19 vaccine. Data came from immunoSEQ multiplex PCR; TCRdb stores just in-frame clones and leaves some out. The data contain roughly 140,000 clones, just over 90% of them singletons. This specimen was peripheral blood, taken on day 0 of AZD1222 vaccination. These receptors all stem from an adult in good health. Each CDR3 is given with its conserved first and last residue. The D gene is left open where the match is weak. The listing skips clone size in some rows; elsewhere it reads once, few, many or a size class.

clone_size | j_call | d_call | v_call | cdr3_nt | cdr3_aa
. | TRBJ1-2 | TRBD1 | TRBV30 | TGTGCCTGGAGTGGCCACCGGGACAGGGGGACCCCCTCTCTTTTCCATGGCTACACCTTC | CAWSGHRDRGTPSLFHGYTF
once | TRBJ2-7 | . | TRBV24-1 | TGTGCCACCAGTCCCGGGAACGGAGAGCAGTACTTC | CATSPGNGEQYF
. | TRBJ2-2 | . | TRBV4-2 | TGTGCCAGCAGCAACCGCTTACTTGACGGGGAGCTGTTTTTT | CASSNRLLDGELFF
. | TRBJ1-1 | . | TRBV6-1 | TGTGCCAGCAGACACTTGACGGTGAACACTGAAGCTTTCTTT | CASRHLTVNTEAFF
. | TRBJ2-7 | TRBD1 | TRBV7-7 | TGTGCCAGCAGCCAAGGGACAGGGAATAGCTACGAGCAGTACTTC | CASSQGTGNSYEQYF
. | TRBJ2-5 | TRBD1 | TRBV7-9 | TGTGCCAGCAGCCAGGACAGGGAAGAGACCCAGTACTTC | CASSQDREETQYF
. | TRBJ1-2 | . | TRBV2 | TGTGCCAGCCGGTTTCGGGGGGAGTATGGCTACACCTTC | CASRFRGEYGYTF
. | TRBJ1-2 | TRBD1 | TRBV10-2 | TGCGCCAGCAGTGCCCGGGACAGGGGGTATGGCTACACCTTC | CASSARDRGYGYTF
. | TRBJ1-4 | . | TRBV5-6 | TGTGCCAGCAGCTTGTACGGGGAACCAACTAATGAAAAACTGTTTTTT | CASSLYGEPTNEKLFF
. | TRBJ2-1 | TRBD2 | TRBV19 | TGTGCCAGTAGTCCTACCCCGGGACTAGCGGGAGGTATCAATGAGCAGTTCTTC | CASSPTPGLAGGINEQFF
. | TRBJ1-4 | . | TRBV5-1 | TGCGCCAGCAGCTTGCAGGGGATTGCAACTAATGAAAAACTGTTTTTT | CASSLQGIATNEKLFF
. | TRBJ2-7 | . | TRBV5-4 | TGTGCCAGCAGCTTGACAGGGAGCTACGAGCAGTACTTC | CASSLTGSYEQYF
. | TRBJ2-1 | . | TRBV7-9 | TGTGCCAGCAGCTTAGCGAACCCCCGGGTGCAGTTCTTC | CASSLANPRVQFF
. | TRBJ2-2 | . | TRBV2 | TGTGCCAGCAGCCCCGGGTGGGGGGCGAACACCGGGGAGCTGTTTTTT | CASSPGWGANTGELFF
. | TRBJ2-1 | TRBD2 | TRBV11-2 | TGTGCCAGCAGCTTCAGATTACTAGCGGGAGCTAACAATGAGCAGTTCTTC | CASSFRLLAGANNEQFF
. | TRBJ1-5 | . | TRBV4-2 | TGTGCCAGCAGCCAAGGCTTGCAGGGAGAACAGCCCCAGCATTTT | CASSQGLQGEQPQHF
. | TRBJ2-3 | TRBD2 | TRBV19 | TGTGCCAGTAGTATTTCCGGGTCTGGGACTAGCGATACAGATACGCAGTATTTT | CASSISGSGTSDTDTQYF
few | TRBJ1-2 | . | TRBV7-6 | TGTGCCAGCAGCCTCCGACAGGCGGCTGGCTACACCTTC | CASSLRQAAGYTF
. | TRBJ2-1 | . | TRBV11-2 | TGTGCCAGCAGCTACCCCGGGGTAAATGAGCAGTTCTTC | CASSYPGVNEQFF
. | TRBJ2-5 | TRBD1 | TRBV7-8 | TGTGCCAGCAGCGTCGACAGGGTCCAAGAGACCCAGTACTTC | CASSVDRVQETQYF
. | TRBJ2-4 | . | TRBV5-8 | TGTGCCAGCAGCCCGCGGGGTAACAAAAACATTCAGTACTTC | CASSPRGNKNIQYF
. | TRBJ1-6 | . | TRBV5-1 | TGCGCCAGCAGCTTGGACAAGAATTATTCACCCCTCCACTTT | CASSLDKNYSPLHF
. | TRBJ1-1 | . | TRBV12-1 | TGTGCCAGCAGCTTGCGGGGGTCGAACACTGAAGCTTTCTTT | CASSLRGSNTEAFF
. | TRBJ1-1 | . | TRBV6-5 | TGTGCCAGCAGAGAGATTCAACAGGGGAACACTGAAGCTTTCTTT | CASREIQQGNTEAFF
. | TRBJ1-6 | . | TRBV21-1 | TGTGCCAGCAGCCCCAGTTGGTTCACAGGGGATTCACCCCTCCACTTT | CASSPSWFTGDSPLHF
. | TRBJ1-2 | . | TRBV2 | TGTGCCAGCAGTGAAGAGGGCGGTGACTATGGCTACACCTTC | CASSEEGGDYGYTF
once | TRBJ2-3 | TRBD2 | TRBV10-2 | TGCGCCAGCAGTGAGTCACTAGGACTAGCGGGATACACAGATACGCAGTATTTT | CASSESLGLAGYTDTQYF
once | TRBJ1-5 | . | TRBV11-2 | TGTGCCAGCAGCCGTAACGCGGGCGCCGTGGGGCAGCCCCAGCATTTT | CASSRNAGAVGQPQHF
few | TRBJ2-1 | . | TRBV6-4 | TGTGCCAGCAGTGAGGGCTCCTACAATGAGCAGTTCTTC | CASSEGSYNEQFF
. | TRBJ2-7 | TRBD1 | TRBV6-2/TRBV6-3 | TGTGCCAGCAGTTACTCGATTACAGGGGCCACCTTTAAGCAGTACTTC | CASSYSITGATFKQYF
. | TRBJ1-1 | . | TRBV7-2 | TGTGCCAGCAGCCCCGGCCCCATGAACACTGAAGCTTTCTTT | CASSPGPMNTEAFF